One sample yielded the 19 T cell receptor beta chains listed below, sequenced in a study of shared clonotypes between healthy human individuals. The assay was immunoSEQ multiplex PCR, and TCRdb's table has in-frame clones only and misses some. The sample contains some 1,600,000 clones, 95% to 99% of which appear only once. The specimen was naive CD4+ T cells sorted from blood. The sample's subset: CD45RA+ positively selected. These receptors originate from a young man in good health.

V and J are TRBV27 and TRBJ2-7; 13 bases map to TRBD2. The CDR3 sequence is 16 residues long. V gave up 5 bases and J gave up 5 bases; unmatched junction bases: 9. Germline V gives CDR1 MNHEY, CDR2 SMNVEV (reference sequence). CDR3 DNA: TGTGCCAGCAGTGCTACACTAGCGGGAGGGGGGCACGAGCAGTACTTC. Protein: CASSATLAGGGHEQYF.

This rearrangement joins TRBV28 to TRBJ2-1; TRBD1 matches 8 bases. The V gene end was trimmed by 2 bases and the J gene end by 10 bases; junction bases not matched to a gene: 7. The CDR3 runs to 14 residues. CDR1 and CDR2 from the germline V gene are MDHEN and SYDVKM. The CDR3 nucleotides are TGTGCCAGCAGTTTACGGGCAGGGGGCTGGGAGCAGTTCTTC. It is translated as CASSLRAGGWEQFF.

The J gene is TRBJ2-1, the V gene TRBV27, with 7 bases that match TRBD2. Germline V CDR1 and CDR2: MNHEY, SMNVEV (reference sequence). J lost 7 bases, V lost 2 bases, and 17 bases had no gene match. The CDR3 extends over 18 amino acids. CDR3 coding DNA: TGTGCCAGCAGTTTAGGGTTGGAGTTAGGAAAGCGGGATAATGAGCAGTTCTTC. Translation: CASSLGLELGKRDNEQFF.

Note on this clone: Distinct nucleotide sequences in the sample also encode this CDR3. CDR3 amino acids: CATSRDSSYEQYF. DNA of the CDR3: TGTGCCACCAGCAGGGACAGCTCCTACGAGCAGTACTTC. The chain recombines TRBV15 with TRBJ2-7, with D perhaps matching TRBD1 (6 bases). V gave up 3 bases and J gave up 0 bases, with 6 bases separating them. From germline, CDR1 is LNHNV and CDR2 YYDKDF (reference sequence). The CDR3 length is 13 residues.

This rearrangement joins TRBV7-2 to TRBJ2-5; tentatively, D is TRBD1 (6 bases). The V and J ends lost 4 bases and 5 bases respectively, with 11 bases between them. CDR1 SGHTA and CDR2 FQGNSA come from the germline V gene. The CDR3 spans 13 residues. CDR3 sequence (DNA): TGTGCCAGCAGCTCCGGACAGTGGGAGACCCAGTACTTC. Protein product: CASSSGQWETQYF.

V usage is TRBV11-2 and J usage is TRBJ1-2; 10 bases map to TRBD1. This CDR3 has 15 residues. V dropped 6 bases and J dropped 6; count of bases not matched to a gene: 10. Germline-derived CDR1 and CDR2 are SGHAT and FQNNGV. CDR3 protein: CASRHYRGQGHGYTF. DNA of the CDR3: TGTGCCAGCAGGCACTATCGGGGACAGGGGCATGGCTACACCTTC.

Comments on this clone: Other DNA sequences within the sample encode an identical CDR3. The chain's CDR3 is CASSLRLAGGSYEQYF. The CDR3 DNA is TGTGCCAGCAGCCTCAGACTAGCGGGAGGGAGTTACGAGCAGTACTTC. The chain combines TRBV7-2 with TRBJ2-7; 14 bases fit TRBD2. The CDR3 is made up of 16 amino acids. Germline values: CDR1 SGHTA, CDR2 FQGNSA. V dropped 5 bases and J dropped 4; count of bases not matched to a gene: 7.

CDR3 nucleotide sequence: TGTGCCAGCAGTGTACAGGGGGCGAACACCGGGGAGCTGTTTTTT. This gives the protein CASSVQGANTGELFF. The chain joins TRBV2 to TRBJ2-2; 8 nucleotides line up with TRBD1. The CDR3 totals 15 residues. V lost 4 bases, J lost 0 bases, and 1 base stayed unmatched. CDR1 is SNHLY and CDR2 is FYNNEI in the germline V gene.

This chain joins TRBV30 and TRBJ2-7; 11 nucleotides agree with TRBD2. CDR3 length: 17 residues. After removal of 0 bases from V and 2 bases from J, the junction contained 9 bases not matched to a gene. Germline V gives CDR1 GTSNPN, CDR2 SVGIG (reference sequence). The CDR3 here is CAWSVRGTSGKTYEQYF. Written as DNA, the CDR3 is TGTGCCTGGAGTGTACGGGGGACTAGCGGAAAAACCTACGAGCAGTACTTC.

This clone was picked up one time. This sample also contains other DNA sequences that code for the same CDR3. This chain uses TRBV9 with TRBJ1-2, with 7 bases lining up with TRBD1. The CDR3 is 14 residues long. Germline trimming cut 0 bases from V and 2 bases from J; bases unmatched to any gene: 1. From germline, CDR1 is SGDLS and CDR2 YYNGEE. This CDR3 is CASSVGDRNYGYTF. CDR3 DNA: TGTGCCAGCAGCGTAGGGGACAGAAACTATGGCTACACCTTC.

The V gene is TRBV27, the J gene TRBJ2-5, with D possibly being TRBD2 (5 bases). V gave up 6 bases and J gave up 7 bases, with 15 bases separating them. The CDR3 sequence is 13 residues long. Germline CDR1 is MNHEY and CDR2 is SMNVEV (reference sequence). CDR3 region: CASRKLDSGTQYF. CDR3 DNA sequence: TGTGCCAGCAGGAAACTAGACTCCGGGACCCAGTACTTC.

CDR3 nucleotides: TGTGCCAGCAGCTTACTAGCGGGAGGTCTCAATGAGCAGTTCTTC. Protein: CASSLLAGGLNEQFF. This sequence joins TRBV7-2 and TRBJ2-1; 11 bases match TRBD2. Losses at the gene ends were 2 bases for V and 6 bases for J; bases not matched to a gene: 3. From germline, CDR1 is SGHTA and CDR2 FQGNSA. CDR3 length equals 15 residues.

The rearrangement links TRBV7-9 to TRBJ2-6, with 9 bases that match TRBD1. The CDR3 loop spans 17 amino acids. The trim removed 4 bases at V and 1 base at J, leaving 5 bases unmatched. Germline values: CDR1 SEHNR, CDR2 FQNEAQ (reference sequence). DNA of the CDR3: TGTGCCAGCAGCTGGGACAGGGTCAGGTCTGGGGCCAACGTCCTGACTTTC. This gives the protein CASSWDRVRSGANVLTF.

The CDR3, as DNA: TGTGCCAGCAGCCTCGTGACAGGGGCCACTCAAGAGACCCAGTACTTC. Translating it yields CASSLVTGATQETQYF. The chain employs TRBV11-2 and TRBJ2-5; 8 positions agree with TRBD1. Germline-derived CDR1 and CDR2 are SGHAT and FQNNGV. V dropped 5 bases and J dropped 2; count of bases not matched to a gene: 10. CDR3 length: 16 residues.

This chain uses TRBV7-9 with TRBJ2-1; D might be TRBD2 (6 bases). This CDR3 spans 16 amino acids. V lost 9 bases and J 9 bases, leaving 27 bases between the germline ends. Germline CDR1 and CDR2: SEHNR and FQNEAQ (reference sequence). CDR3 coding DNA: TGTGCCAGGGAGGATTTCGGACTATTCGGGGTTGGTGAGCAGTTCTTC. It translates to CAREDFGLFGVGEQFF.

This chain uses TRBV28 with TRBJ2-1; 9 bases fit TRBD1. CDR3 size: 17 residues. V lost 6 bases and J lost 7; bases outside the gene matches: 16. CDR1 is MDHEN, CDR2 SYDVKM, per germline. The CDR3 coding sequence is TGTGCCAGCAGCCAGTGGGCCGGGACAGGGTTGGGAAATGAGCAGTTCTTC. It translates to CASSQWAGTGLGNEQFF.

This clone came up once. The rearrangement joins TRBV10-3 to TRBJ2-2, with 7 bases aligning to TRBD1. The CDR3 contains 16 residues. With 6 bases clipped from V and 0 bases from J, the junction kept 7 bases outside the gene matches. Germline assignment: CDR1 ENHRY and CDR2 SYGVKD. This CDR3 reads CAIRETGAANTGELFF. The CDR3 region has the DNA TGTGCCATCAGGGAAACAGGGGCCGCGAACACCGGGGAGCTGTTTTTT.

The CDR3 loop is CASSFQRGIDYEQYF. In nucleotides, the CDR3 is TGTGCCAGCAGTTTTCAAAGGGGGATCGACTACGAGCAGTACTTC. The rearrangement joins TRBV28 to TRBJ2-7, with a tentative D call TRBD1 (6 bases). Trimming cost V 3 bases and J 3 bases, with 15 bases left between them. CDR3 size: 15 residues. The germline gives CDR1 MDHEN, CDR2 SYDVKM.

The chain carries TRBV7-2 and TRBJ1-5; 9 nucleotides agree with TRBD1. The ends lost 1 base at V and 5 bases at J; junction bases unmatched: 3. The CDR3 loop spans 15 amino acids. Looked up from germline, CDR1 is SGHTA and CDR2 is FQGNSA. CDR3 sequence: CASSLGDRDHQPQHF. In DNA form, the CDR3 reads TGTGCCAGCAGCTTAGGGGACAGGGACCATCAGCCCCAGCATTTT.